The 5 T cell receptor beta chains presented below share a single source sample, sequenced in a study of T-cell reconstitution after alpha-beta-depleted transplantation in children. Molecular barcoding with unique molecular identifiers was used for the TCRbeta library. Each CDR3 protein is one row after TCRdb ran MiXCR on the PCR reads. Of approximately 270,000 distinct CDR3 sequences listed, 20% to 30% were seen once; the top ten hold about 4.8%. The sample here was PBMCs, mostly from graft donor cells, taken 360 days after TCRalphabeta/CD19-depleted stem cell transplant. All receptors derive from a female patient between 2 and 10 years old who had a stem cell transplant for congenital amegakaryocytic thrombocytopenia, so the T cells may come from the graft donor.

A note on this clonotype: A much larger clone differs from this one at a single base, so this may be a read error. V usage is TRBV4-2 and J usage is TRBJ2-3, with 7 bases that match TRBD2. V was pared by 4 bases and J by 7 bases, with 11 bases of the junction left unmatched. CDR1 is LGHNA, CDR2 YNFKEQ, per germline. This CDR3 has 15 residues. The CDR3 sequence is CASSLFGLGPYTQYF. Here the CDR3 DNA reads TGTGCCAGCAGCCTATTTGGACTAGGACCATATACGCAGTATTTT.

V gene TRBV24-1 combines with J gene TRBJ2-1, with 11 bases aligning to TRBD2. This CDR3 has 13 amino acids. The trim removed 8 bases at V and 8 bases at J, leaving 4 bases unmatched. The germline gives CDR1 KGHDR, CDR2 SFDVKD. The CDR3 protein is CATTGLAGDEQFF. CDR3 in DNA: TGTGCCACCACCGGACTAGCGGGCGATGAGCAGTTCTTC.

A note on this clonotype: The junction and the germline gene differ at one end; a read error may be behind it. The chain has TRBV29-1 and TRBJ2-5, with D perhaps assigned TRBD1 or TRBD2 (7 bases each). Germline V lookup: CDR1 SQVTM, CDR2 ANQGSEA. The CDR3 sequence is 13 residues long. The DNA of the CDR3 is TGCAGCGGGGAGGGGGCTGCGGAAGAGACCCAATACTTC. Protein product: CSGEGAAEETQYF.

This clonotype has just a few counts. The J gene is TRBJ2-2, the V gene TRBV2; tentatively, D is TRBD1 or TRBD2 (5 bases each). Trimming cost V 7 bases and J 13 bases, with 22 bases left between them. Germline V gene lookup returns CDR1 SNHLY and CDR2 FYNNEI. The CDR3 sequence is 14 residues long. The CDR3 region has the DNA TGTGCCAGCAATGCGCAAGGACTGGGACGCGCGCTGTTTTTT. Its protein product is CASNAQGLGRALFF.

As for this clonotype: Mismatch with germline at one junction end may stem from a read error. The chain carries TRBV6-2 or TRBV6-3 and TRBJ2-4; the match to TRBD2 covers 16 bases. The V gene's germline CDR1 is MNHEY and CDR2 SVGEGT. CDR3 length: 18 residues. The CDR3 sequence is CASSYLGLAGGPQNSQYF. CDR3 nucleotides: TGTGCCAGCAGCTATTTGGGACTAGCGGGAGGGCCTCAAAACAGTCAGTACTTC.